This TCR beta chain is drawn from a study of blood T cells in healthy people across ages. From germline, CDR1 is DFQATT and CDR2 SNEGSKA (reference sequence). Trimming removed 8 bases from V and 6 bases from J; junction bases left unmatched: 4. The CDR3 extends over 11 amino acids. Donors were systemically healthy Caucasian individuals from Russia aged roughly 6 to 100 years. Study-wide results and limits: Among T cells, TCR beta diversity per million cells dropped roughly linearly as age rose.

The use of a sample-barcoded 5' primer and a J-beta primer mix characterized a second PCR of about 6 to 12 cycles. Unique molecular identifiers of 12 random nucleotides labeled each cDNA. A single record per CDR3 protein comes from TCRdb applying MiXCR to the 5' RACE reads. The repertoire holds hundreds of thousands of distinct CDR3 sequences, with around 43% as singletons. A word on this clonotype: Its antigen is undetermined.

The V call is TRBV20-1, the J call TRBJ1-2; the match to TRBD1 covers 9 bases. Sample: blood. This clonotype originated in a man at least 80 years old in good health. The CDR3 loop reads CSPGTGNGYTF. CDR3 DNA sequence: TGCAGTCCCGGGACAGGGAATGGCTACACCTTC.